The 3 T cell receptor beta chains presented below share a single source sample, sequenced in a study of T cell repertoires in cytomegalovirus infection (dated by TCRdb to the late 2010s). The sequencer listed for this sample is Illumina HiSeq 1500. TCRdb cleaned the public reads at Q25 with fastp, built clones with MiXCR and kept in-frame beta chains. CDR3 protein duplicates are merged, each entry listing the most common genes and DNA. For this sample the table gives around 630,000 distinct CDR3 sequences, of which roughly 26% were detected only once. Approximately 8% of the sample comes from the top ten. The sequenced sample consisted of CD8+ T cells from PBMCs. Receptor source: a human donor in good health (CMV status not recorded). Some clones in this sample may be carry-over from other donors' samples.

This clonotype was observed a few times. The chain carries TRBV7-8 and TRBJ1-5; D is possibly TRBD1 (6 bases). Germline V lookup: CDR1 SGHVS, CDR2 FQNEAQ. The ends were cut back, 1 base at V and 4 bases at J, with 11 bases in the middle. CDR3 length equals 15 residues. CDR3 region: CASSLVGTMNQPQHF. In DNA, the CDR3 is TGTGCCAGCAGCTTAGTGGGGACAATGAATCAGCCCCAGCATTTT.

This clonotype was counted between two and nine times. The rearrangement uses TRBV10-3 and TRBJ2-7; possible D gene TRBD1, 6 bases. Germline-derived CDR1 and CDR2 are ENHRY and SYGVKD. Trimming cost V 4 bases and J 5 bases, with 12 bases left between them. The CDR3 totals 13 residues. The CDR3 loop reads CAISVGANDEQYF. The CDR3 nucleotides read TGTGCCATCAGTGTGGGGGCTAACGACGAGCAGTACTTC.

The chain combines TRBV29-1 with TRBJ2-2; 8 bases are shared with TRBD1. CDR1 is SQVTM and CDR2 is ANQGSEA in the germline V gene. With V trimmed by 2 bases and J by 4 bases, 12 bases remained unmatched. The CDR3 consists of 17 residues. The DNA of the CDR3 is TGCAGCGTTGAACAACCGAGACAGGGGATTTTCACCGGGGAGCTGTTTTTT. Protein: CSVEQPRQGIFTGELFF.